This is a list of T cell receptor beta chains from one sample in a study of blood T cell repertoires in COVID-19. Sequenced by immunoSEQ multiplex PCR; TCRdb stores in-frame clones only, minus some. The data contain about 260,000 clones, roughly 84% of them singletons. The material sequenced was peripheral blood. Receptors were obtained from a middle-aged woman who had recovered from COVID-19. The CDR3 runs from the conserved cysteine through the conserved F or W. The order of the fields is CDR3 protein, CDR3 DNA, clone size, D gene, J gene, CDR3 length, V gene. A D gene is named only where the DNA matches it firmly. Clone size appears in some rows only: once, few, many, or a class for an expanded clone.

CAISDRGGASTYEQYF TGTGCCATCAGTGATCGAGGGGGGGCATCCACCTACGAGCAGTACTTC NA NA TRBJ2-7 16 TRBV10-3
CASSTYRASNQPQHF TGTGCCAGCAGTACGTACAGGGCGAGCAATCAGCCCCAGCATTTT NA NA TRBJ1-5 15 TRBV6-5
CASSQGTGALANYGYTF TGTGCCAGCAGCCAAGGGACAGGGGCCCTAGCTAACTATGGCTACACCTTC NA TRBD1 TRBJ1-2 17 TRBV3-1/TRBV3-2
CASTPTGPYYGYTF TGTGCCAGCACACCAACAGGGCCGTATTATGGCTACACCTTC NA NA TRBJ1-2 14 TRBV2
CASSFNGGFYEQYF TGCGCCAGCAGCTTCAACGGGGGGTTCTACGAGCAGTACTTC NA TRBD2 TRBJ2-7 14 TRBV5-1
CASSGRGGRNTEAFF TGCGCCAGCAGCGGGCGGGGAGGCCGGAACACTGAAGCTTTCTTT once NA TRBJ1-1 15 TRBV5-1
CASSDPRGGTRKETQYF TGTGCCAGCAGCGACCCCCGAGGCGGGACTAGAAAAGAGACCCAGTACTTC NA TRBD2 TRBJ2-5 17 TRBV11-2
CASSAIRDRVLSPLHF TGTGCCAGCAGCGCCATCCGGGACAGGGTACTTTCACCCCTCCACTTT once TRBD1 TRBJ1-6 16 TRBV7-9
CASSPLAGGYTDTQYF TGTGCCAGCAGCCCACTAGCGGGGGGCTACACAGATACGCAGTATTTT NA TRBD2 TRBJ2-3 16 TRBV5-6
CASNEREKNQPQHF TGTGCCAGCAACGAACGGGAGAAAAATCAGCCCCAGCATTTT NA NA TRBJ1-5 14 TRBV2
CASSIIGGRGDTQYF TGTGCCAGTAGTATTATCGGGGGGCGGGGAGATACGCAGTATTTT once NA TRBJ2-3 15 TRBV19
CASSEGGSRGYTF TGTGCCAGCAGCGAAGGGGGCTCCCGAGGCTACACCTTC NA TRBD1 TRBJ1-2 13 TRBV3-1/TRBV3-2
CASSLEGYSNQPQHF TGCGCCAGCAGCTTGGAGGGGTATAGCAATCAGCCCCAGCATTTT NA NA TRBJ1-5 15 TRBV5-1
CASSYDTAGYYEQYF TGTGCCAGCAGTTACGACACAGCGGGCTACTACGAGCAGTACTTC once NA TRBJ2-7 15 TRBV6-5
CASSSTGDSYNEQFF TGTGCCAGCAGCTCGACAGGGGACTCCTACAATGAGCAGTTCTTC once TRBD1 TRBJ2-1 15 TRBV7-3
CASSARQGQGNYGYTF TGTGCCAGCAGCGCTAGACAAGGACAGGGCAACTATGGCTACACCTTC NA TRBD1 TRBJ1-2 16 TRBV9
CASSPSPGGLNYNEQFF TGTGCCAGCAGCCCATCTCCGGGGGGACTTAATTACAATGAGCAGTTCTTC NA TRBD2 TRBJ2-1 17 TRBV3-1/TRBV3-2
CASSRTGGAGELFF TGCGCCAGCAGCCGTACAGGGGGTGCCGGGGAGCTGTTTTTT NA TRBD1 TRBJ2-2 14 TRBV5-1
CASSFTGGSYEQYF TGTGCCAGCAGCTTCACCGGGGGTTCCTACGAGCAGTACTTC NA NA TRBJ2-7 14 TRBV5-5
CAWVSEPGNTGELFF TGTGCCTGGGTCTCCGAGCCGGGAAACACCGGGGAGCTGTTTTTT NA NA TRBJ2-2 15 TRBV30
CASSRLFAGNTEAFF TGTGCCAGCAGCCGCCTTTTTGCGGGGAACACTGAAGCTTTCTTT NA NA TRBJ1-1 15 TRBV7-9
CASSQDSLWGVREQETQYF TGTGCCAGCAGCCAAGATAGCCTTTGGGGGGTGCGGGAACAAGAGACCCAGTACTTC NA NA TRBJ2-5 19 TRBV3-1/TRBV3-2
CASSRTGDTGELFF TGTGCCAGCAGCCGGACAGGGGACACCGGGGAGCTGTTTTTT NA TRBD1 TRBJ2-2 14 TRBV7-9
CASSLFRSYEQYF TGTGCCAGCAGCTTATTCAGGTCCTACGAGCAGTACTTC NA NA TRBJ2-7 13 TRBV7-6
CATSRAPDWGFGTEAFF TGTGCCACCAGCAGAGCCCCGGACTGGGGATTCGGCACTGAAGCTTTCTTT once NA TRBJ1-1 17 TRBV15
CASSGQGNTGELFF TGTGCCAGCAGCGGACAGGGGAACACCGGGGAGCTGTTTTTT NA TRBD1 TRBJ2-2 14 TRBV2
CASSTLYEQYF TGTGCCAGCAGCACCCTCTACGAGCAGTACTTC NA NA TRBJ2-7 11 TRBV21-1
CAWRQAGGQETQYF TGTGCCTGGAGGCAAGCGGGGGGGCAAGAGACCCAGTACTTC NA TRBD2 TRBJ2-5 14 TRBV30
CASTGQEETQYF TGTGCCAGCACTGGGCAGGAAGAGACCCAGTACTTC NA NA TRBJ2-5 12 TRBV12-3/TRBV12-4
CAISRSRGGYTF TGTGCCATCTCGCGATCTCGTGGTGGCTACACCTTC NA NA TRBJ1-2 12 TRBV19
CASSQEDRGGYEQYF TGCGCCAGCAGCCAAGAGGACAGGGGGGGTTACGAGCAGTACTTC NA TRBD1 TRBJ2-7 15 TRBV4-1
CASRQGAGNTIYF TGTGCCAGCAGACAGGGGGCTGGAAACACCATATATTTT NA TRBD1 TRBJ1-3 13 TRBV2
CASSSTGYASYEQYF TGTGCCAGCAGTTCCACAGGGTACGCCTCCTACGAGCAGTACTTC NA NA TRBJ2-7 15 TRBV27
CASSLAGTQSNGYTF TGTGCCAGCAGCTTAGCCGGGACTCAGAGTAATGGCTACACCTTC NA NA TRBJ1-2 15 TRBV11-2
CASSSGQGGEKLFF TGTGCCAGCAGCTCGGGACAGGGTGGAGAAAAACTGTTTTTT NA TRBD1 TRBJ1-4 14 TRBV28
CASSPGQDYYNSPLHF TGCGCCAGCAGCCCGGGACAGGACTATTATAATTCACCCCTCCACTTT NA TRBD1 TRBJ1-6 16 TRBV5-1
CASTLRTGERDTQYF TGTGCCAGCACCCTCCGGACTGGAGAGAGGGATACGCAGTATTTT NA NA TRBJ2-3 15 TRBV9
CAIRGQGETQYF TGTGCCATCAGAGGACAGGGAGAGACCCAGTACTTC NA TRBD1 TRBJ2-5 12 TRBV10-3
CASSLGGDQPQHF TGTGCCAGCTCCCTGGGGGGTGATCAGCCCCAGCATTTT NA NA TRBJ1-5 13 TRBV18
CASSLGDRMGNYGYTF TGTGCCAGCAGCTTAGGTGACAGAATGGGAAACTATGGCTACACCTTC NA NA TRBJ1-2 16 TRBV7-9
CASSLGLLNTEAFF TGTGCCAGCAGCTTAGGACTTTTGAACACTGAAGCTTTCTTT NA NA TRBJ1-1 14 TRBV11-3
CASSLGQGLYTGELFF TGCGCCAGCAGCTTGGGACAGGGGTTGTATACCGGGGAGCTGTTTTTT once TRBD1 TRBJ2-2 16 TRBV5-1
CASSSGQGLNSNQPQHF TGTGCCAGCAGCTCGGGACAGGGATTGAATAGCAATCAGCCCCAGCATTTT NA TRBD1 TRBJ1-5 17 TRBV5-5
CASSYGTGLGYTF TGTGCCAGCAGCTACGGGACAGGTTTGGGCTACACCTTC NA TRBD1 TRBJ1-2 13 TRBV5-6
CASSIAGVGYTF TGTGCCAGTAGTATAGCTGGAGTCGGCTACACCTTC NA NA TRBJ1-2 12 TRBV19
CASSQELGANYNEQFF TGCGCCAGCAGCCAAGAGTTGGGAGCTAATTACAATGAGCAGTTCTTC NA NA TRBJ2-1 16 TRBV4-1
CASSQVGQVDYTF TGCGCCAGCAGCCAAGTCGGACAGGTGGACTACACCTTC NA TRBD1 TRBJ1-2 13 TRBV4-1
CASSSQGFHNEQFF TGTGCCAGCAGTTCGCAGGGTTTCCACAATGAGCAGTTCTTC NA NA TRBJ2-1 14 TRBV6-5
CASSSDRVGNTEAFF TGCGCCAGCAGCTCCGACAGGGTAGGGAACACTGAAGCTTTCTTT NA TRBD1 TRBJ1-1 15 TRBV5-1
CATSDPDNEQFF TGTGCCACCAGTGATCCTGACAATGAGCAGTTCTTC NA NA TRBJ2-1 12 TRBV24-1
CAISDQRGAGAGELFF TGTGCCATCAGTGACCAGCGGGGGGCCGGGGCCGGGGAGCTGTTTTTT NA TRBD2 TRBJ2-2 16 TRBV10-3
CASRKTARGEKLFF TGTGCCAGCAGAAAGACGGCCCGGGGTGAAAAACTGTTTTTT NA NA TRBJ1-4 14 TRBV6-5
CASSSGQGWSPLHF TGTGCCAGCAGCTCCGGACAGGGCTGGTCACCCCTCCACTTT NA TRBD1 TRBJ1-6 14 TRBV5-4